This TCR beta chain was captured by sequencing in a study of shared clonotypes between healthy human individuals. Study-level information: Three plates were used per donor for CD4 naive, three for CD4 memory, two for CD8 naive and one for CD8 memory.

Concerning this clone: Its antigen is currently unknown.

Per the study methods: Filtering differed since immunoSEQ provided only junctions, with no quality scores. Some clones are missing from TCRdb's copy, which holds only in-frame ones; the method was immunoSEQ multiplex PCR. V, J and clone size derive from that table, while D and trimming were established from the DNA sequence. The table lists around 1.1 million clones, approximately 75% of them singletons. Regarding the study as a whole: Few donors limited the genetic and exposure-history diversity represented.

Trimming stripped 7 bases from V and 2 bases from J, with 9 bases between. Germline V gene data show CDR1 as MNHEY and CDR2 as SVGAGI. CDR3 length equals 13 residues. The rearrangement joins TRBV6-5 to TRBJ1-3; no clear D. The specimen sequenced was memory CD4+ T cells from PBMCs. The subset: CD45RA-negative fraction. The source is a man between 18 and 29 years old in good health. Some clones in this sample may be carry-over from other donors' samples. CDR3 DNA sequence: TGTGCCAGCAATGCGGGTACTGGAAACACCATATATTTT. It yields the protein CASNAGTGNTIYF.